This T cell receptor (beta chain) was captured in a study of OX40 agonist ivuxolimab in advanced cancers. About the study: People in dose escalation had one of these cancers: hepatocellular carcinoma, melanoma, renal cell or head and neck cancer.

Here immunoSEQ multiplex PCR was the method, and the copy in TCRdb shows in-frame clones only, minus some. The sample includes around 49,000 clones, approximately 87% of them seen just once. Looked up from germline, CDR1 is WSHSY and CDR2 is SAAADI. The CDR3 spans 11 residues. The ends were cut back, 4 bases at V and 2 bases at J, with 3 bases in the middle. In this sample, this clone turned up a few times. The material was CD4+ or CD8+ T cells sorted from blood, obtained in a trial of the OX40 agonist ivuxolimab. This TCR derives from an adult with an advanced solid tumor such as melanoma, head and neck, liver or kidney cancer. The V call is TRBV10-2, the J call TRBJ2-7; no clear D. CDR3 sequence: CASSGAYEQYF. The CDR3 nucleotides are TGCGCCAGCAGTGGGGCCTACGAGCAGTACTTC.